The entry below gives a single T cell receptor beta chain sequence along with its context. What it binds is unknown. This record belongs to a study of CXCR3-negative and CXCR3-positive naive CD8 T cells. Study-wide points: The TRBV-TRBJ usage of naive CXCR3-negative and CXCR3-positive cells was similar, but that of memory cells differed.

This CDR3 has 13 amino acids. cDNA libraries for TRB were generated by 5' RACE incorporating UMI labels. TCRdb re-called the 5' RACE reads; one entry per CDR3 protein, DNA not given. The repertoire table contains roughly 89,000 distinct CDR3 sequences. Researchers sorted 300,000 cells of each CD8+ T cell subset in triplicate. Naive CD8+ T cells displayed a CD45RO-CCR7+CD27+CD95- phenotype. This TCR derives from a human donor in good health. Some clones in this sample may be carry-over from other donors' samples. The V and J genes are TRBV12-3 or TRBV12-4 and TRBJ2-1; TCRdb returns TRBD2, unconfirmable since there is no DNA. Sequencing was done on a sample of naive CXCR3- CD8+ T cells from blood. Regarding subset: CD45RO-CCR7+CD27+CD95- naive CD8+ T cells lacking CXCR3 (TNR3-). The CDR3 sequence: CATDPGLAGIQFF.